This passage covers 9 T cell receptor beta chains from one sample sequenced in a study of T cell responses to AZD1222 COVID-19 vaccine. This table comes from immunoSEQ multiplex PCR, and its TCRdb copy is limited to in-frame clones, with some not included. This sample carries around 150,000 clones, 85% to 95% of them seen once, and the ten largest clones take roughly 3.5%. The specimen was peripheral blood, collected 28 days after the second AZD1222 dose. These TCRs come from an adult who received the AZD1222 COVID-19 vaccine.

The chain combines TRBV14 with TRBJ2-2, with D perhaps matching TRBD2 (6 bases). Per germline, CDR1 SGHDN and CDR2 FVKESK. The CDR3 has 14 amino acids. Deletions cut 4 bases from V and 4 bases from J, with 10 bases between. DNA of the CDR3: TGTGCCAGCAGCCCGACTAGGACCACCGGGGAGCTGTTTTTT. Translation: CASSPTRTTGELFF.

The rearrangement links TRBV7-2 to TRBJ2-1; no firm D call. CDR3 length: 14 residues. From germline, CDR1 is SGHTA and CDR2 FQGNSA. Trimming took 0 bases from V and 10 from J, leaving 13 bases between them. The CDR3 sequence is CASSLAGPGLEQFF. The CDR3 DNA is TGTGCCAGCAGCTTAGCTGGACCTGGGTTGGAGCAGTTCTTC.

The CDR3 is CASKRDSTRGQPQHF. Here the CDR3 DNA reads TGTGCCAGCAAACGGGACAGCACCCGGGGTCAGCCCCAGCATTTT. The chain carries TRBV19 and TRBJ1-5, with TRBD1 matching over 7 bases. This CDR3 spans 15 amino acids. J gave up 6 bases and V 9 bases, and 14 bases lay outside the gene matches. Germline-derived CDR1 and CDR2 are LNHDA and SQIVND (reference sequence).

The chain uses TRBV7-9 and TRBJ1-5; D is uncertain. Trimming removed 0 bases at V and 5 bases at J, with 14 bases between. Germline V gives CDR1 SEHNR, CDR2 FQNEAQ (reference sequence). The CDR3 loop spans 16 amino acids. DNA of the CDR3: TGTGCCAGCAGCTTAGCCACCCCGGGATTATATCAGCCCCAGCATTTT. Translating gives CASSLATPGLYQPQHF.

CDR3 in DNA: TGTGCCAGCAGCCAAGAGCGTCTTCTGAACACTGAAGCTTTCTTT. Amino acids: CASSQERLLNTEAFF. The gene calls are TRBV4-2 and TRBJ1-1; no clear D. CDR3 length: 15 amino acids. Germline assignment: CDR1 LGHNA and CDR2 YNFKEQ. The V gene lost 0 bases and the J gene lost 0 bases, with 8 bases spanning the gap.

The chain carries TRBV19 and TRBJ1-1; tentatively, D is TRBD1 (6 bases). Trimming stripped 4 bases from V and 4 bases from J, with 16 bases between. Germline lookup yields CDR1 LNHDA and CDR2 SQIVND (reference sequence). This CDR3 is built from 15 residues. This CDR3 is CASSTTPRGGTEAFF. In DNA, the CDR3 is TGTGCCAGTAGTACCACCCCCAGGGGAGGCACTGAAGCTTTCTTT.

The chain has TRBV20-1 and TRBJ2-7; tentatively, D is TRBD2 (5 bases). CDR3 length equals 11 residues. Germline CDR1 is DFQATT and CDR2 is SNEGSKA (reference sequence). Trimming took 5 bases from V and 4 from J, leaving 9 bases between them. CDR3 coding DNA: TGCAGTGCTCTAGAGGGTTACGAGCAGTACTTC. Translating it yields CSALEGYEQYF.

This chain joins TRBV7-2 and TRBJ2-3; D is undetermined. Germline CDR1 is SGHTA and CDR2 is FQGNSA. The CDR3 consists of 14 residues. Trimming took off 0 bases at V and 6 bases at J, with 10 bases between the two ends. CDR3: CASSLAWRSDTQYF. The CDR3 region has the DNA TGTGCCAGCAGCTTAGCCTGGAGAAGCGATACGCAGTATTTT.

V and J are TRBV9 and TRBJ2-1, with D possibly being TRBD1 or TRBD2 (5 bases each). V was shortened by 4 bases and J by 4 bases, with 18 bases between the two germline ends. The CDR3 covers 16 residues. Germline CDR1 and CDR2: SGDLS and YYNGEE. The CDR3, as DNA: TGTGCCAGCAGCTTACGACGGGACCCATCATACAATGAGCAGTTCTTC. It is translated as CASSLRRDPSYNEQFF.